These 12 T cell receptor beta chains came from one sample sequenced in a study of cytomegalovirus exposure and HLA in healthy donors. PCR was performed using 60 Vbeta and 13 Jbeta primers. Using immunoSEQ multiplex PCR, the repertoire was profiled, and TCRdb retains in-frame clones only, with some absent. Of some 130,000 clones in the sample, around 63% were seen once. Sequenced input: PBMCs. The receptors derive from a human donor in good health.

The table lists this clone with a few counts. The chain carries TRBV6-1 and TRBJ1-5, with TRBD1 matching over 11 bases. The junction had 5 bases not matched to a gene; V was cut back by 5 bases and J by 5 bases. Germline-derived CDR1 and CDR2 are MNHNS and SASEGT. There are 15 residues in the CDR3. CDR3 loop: CASSSPGQGDQPQHF. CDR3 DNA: TGTGCCAGCAGTTCACCGGGACAGGGGGATCAGCCCCAGCATTTT.

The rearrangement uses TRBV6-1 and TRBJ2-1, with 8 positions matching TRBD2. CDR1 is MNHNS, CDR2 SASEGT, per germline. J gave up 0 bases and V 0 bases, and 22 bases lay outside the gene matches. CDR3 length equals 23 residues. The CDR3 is CASSEAHRVGLAGLGPSYNEQFF. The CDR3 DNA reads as TGTGCCAGCAGTGAAGCGCACAGGGTAGGGCTAGCGGGTCTAGGGCCCTCCTACAATGAGCAGTTCTTC.

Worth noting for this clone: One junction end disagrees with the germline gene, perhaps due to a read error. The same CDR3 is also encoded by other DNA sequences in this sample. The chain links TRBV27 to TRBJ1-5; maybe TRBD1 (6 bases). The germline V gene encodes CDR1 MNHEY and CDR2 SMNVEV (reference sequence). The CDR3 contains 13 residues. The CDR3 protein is CASSGGLNQPQHF. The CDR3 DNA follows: TGCGCCAGCAGTGGGGGCCTCAATCAGCCCCAGCATTTT.

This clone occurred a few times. The DNA of the CDR3 is TGTGCCAGCAGTACTAGACAGGGGCCAAATTACGAGCAGTACTTC. Translation: CASSTRQGPNYEQYF. The chain employs TRBV6-5 and TRBJ2-7; 8 nucleotides line up with TRBD1. Germline V gives CDR1 MNHEY, CDR2 SVGAGI. With 5 bases clipped from V and 4 bases from J, the junction kept 10 bases outside the gene matches. This CDR3 is 15 amino acids long.

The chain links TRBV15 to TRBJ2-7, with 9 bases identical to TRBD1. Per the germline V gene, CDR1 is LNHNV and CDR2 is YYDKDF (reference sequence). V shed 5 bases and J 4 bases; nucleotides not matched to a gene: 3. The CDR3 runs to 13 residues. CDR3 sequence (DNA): TGTGCCACCAGCCTGGACAGGGGATACGAGCAGTACTTC. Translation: CATSLDRGYEQYF.

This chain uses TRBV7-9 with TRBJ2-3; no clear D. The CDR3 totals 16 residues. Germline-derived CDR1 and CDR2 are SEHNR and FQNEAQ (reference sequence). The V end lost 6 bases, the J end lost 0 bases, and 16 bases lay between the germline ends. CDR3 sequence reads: CASSRRGYTSTDTQYF. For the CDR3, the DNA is TGTGCCAGCAGTCGTCGAGGCTACACCAGCACAGATACGCAGTATTTT.

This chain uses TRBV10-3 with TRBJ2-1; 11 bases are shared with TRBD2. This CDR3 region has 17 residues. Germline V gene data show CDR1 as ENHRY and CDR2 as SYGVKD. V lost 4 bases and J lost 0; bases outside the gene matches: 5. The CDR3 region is CAISGRLAGSSYNEQFF. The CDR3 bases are TGTGCCATCAGTGGAAGACTAGCGGGGAGCTCCTACAATGAGCAGTTCTTC.

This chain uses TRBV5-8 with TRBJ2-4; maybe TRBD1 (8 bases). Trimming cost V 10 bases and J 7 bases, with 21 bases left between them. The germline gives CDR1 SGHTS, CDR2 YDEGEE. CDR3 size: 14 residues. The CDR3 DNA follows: TGTGCCGGGAGACAGGGGTCCGGGGGGAACATTCAGTACTTC. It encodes CAGRQGSGGNIQYF.

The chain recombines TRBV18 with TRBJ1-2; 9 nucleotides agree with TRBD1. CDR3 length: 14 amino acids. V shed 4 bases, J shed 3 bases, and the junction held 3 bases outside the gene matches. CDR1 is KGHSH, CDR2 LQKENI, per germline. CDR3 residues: CASSHRDRDYGYTF. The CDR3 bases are TGTGCCAGCTCACACCGGGACAGGGACTATGGCTACACCTTC. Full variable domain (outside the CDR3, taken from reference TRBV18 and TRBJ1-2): NAGVMQNPRHLVRRRGQEARLRCSPMKGHSHVYWYRQLPEEGLKFMVYLQKENIIDESGMPKERFSAEFPKEGPSILRIQQVVRGDSAAYFCASSHRDRDYGYTFGSGTRLTVV.

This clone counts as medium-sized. As DNA, the CDR3 is TGTGCCAGCAGCACTGAGCACAATGAGCAGTTCTTC. Translation: CASSTEHNEQFF. The rearrangement joins TRBV5-4 to TRBJ2-1; D unclear. Germline values: CDR1 SGHNT, CDR2 YYREEE (reference sequence). V dropped 4 bases and J dropped 5 bases, with 7 bases sitting between them. CDR3 size: 12 residues. Drawing the rest from reference TRBV5-4 and TRBJ2-1, the complete variable domain is ETGVTQSPTHLIKTRGQQVTLRCSSQSGHNTVSWYQQALGQGPQFIFQYYREEENGRGNFPPRFSGLQFPNYSSELNVNALELDDSALYLCASSTEHNEQFFGPGTRLTVL.

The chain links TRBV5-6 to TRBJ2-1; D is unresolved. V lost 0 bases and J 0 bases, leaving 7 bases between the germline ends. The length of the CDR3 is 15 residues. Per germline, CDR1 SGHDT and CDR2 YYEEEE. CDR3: CASSLGSSSYNEQFF. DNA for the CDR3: TGTGCCAGCAGCTTGGGGTCTAGCTCCTACAATGAGCAGTTCTTC. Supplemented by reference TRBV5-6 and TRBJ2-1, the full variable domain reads DAGVTQSPTHLIKTRGQQVTLRCSPKSGHDTVSWYQQALGQGPQFIFQYYEEEERQRGNFPDRFSGHQFPNYSSELNVNALLLGDSALYLCASSLGSSSYNEQFFGPGTRLTVL.

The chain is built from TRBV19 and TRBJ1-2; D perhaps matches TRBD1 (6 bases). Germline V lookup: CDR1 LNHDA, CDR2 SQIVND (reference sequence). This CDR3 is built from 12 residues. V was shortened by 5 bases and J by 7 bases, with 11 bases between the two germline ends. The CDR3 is CASSDHRVGYTF. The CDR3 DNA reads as TGTGCCAGTAGTGACCACAGGGTTGGCTACACCTTC.